The rows below give T cell receptor beta chains drawn from one sample of a study of T cell repertoires in cytomegalovirus infection. In TCRdb, the reads were re-called with MiXCR into one record per CDR3 protein. The sample has 250,000 or so distinct CDR3 sequences; about 12% are singletons. Input material: PBMCs. These receptors were taken from a human donor in good health (CMV status not recorded). Some clones in this sample may be carry-over from other donors' samples. CDR3s include the opening cysteine and the closing phenylalanine or tryptophan. Each record gives: J gene, D gene, V gene, clone size, CDR3 DNA, CDR3 protein. D genes are given only for firm matches. Clone size is shown for a subset of rows, as once, few, many or a class of expanded clone.

TRBJ2-5 TRBD2 TRBV12-3/TRBV12-4 NA TGTGCCACCCTAGCGGGAGGGGAGACCCAGTACTTC CATLAGGETQYF
TRBJ2-2 NA TRBV7-2 many TGTGCCAGCACCCCGGGGGCCGGGGAGCTGTTTTTT CASTPGAGELFF
TRBJ1-1 TRBD1 TRBV11-2 many TGTGCCAGCAGCCCCGGGACAGGGGCCACTGAAGCTTTCTTT CASSPGTGATEAFF
TRBJ2-4 TRBD1 TRBV19 few TGTGCCAGTAGGGACAGGGGTATAAACATTCAGTACTTC CASRDRGINIQYF
TRBJ2-4 NA TRBV20-1 few TGCAGTGCTACAACAGAGGCCAAAAACATTCAGTACTTC CSATTEAKNIQYF
TRBJ1-1 NA TRBV6-2/TRBV6-3 many TGTGCCAGCAGTTACTCGATGGGGAATTCGAACACTGAAGCTTTCTTT CASSYSMGNSNTEAFF
TRBJ1-1 NA TRBV12-3/TRBV12-4 few TGTGCCAGCAGTTTTCAGGGGTTAATCGCTGAAGCTTTCTTT CASSFQGLIAEAFF
TRBJ2-4 NA TRBV28 many TGTGCCAGCATGACCGTGTGGCCAGGGTTTGGGTTAGCCAAAAACATTCAGTACTTC CASMTVWPGFGLAKNIQYF
TRBJ1-4 NA TRBV7-2 many TGTGCCAGCAGCTTAAGATTCGGCAGAACGACGACTTTCCCAGGAAAACTGTTTTTT CASSLRFGRTTTFPGKLFF
TRBJ1-5 TRBD1 TRBV2 NA TGTGCCACCGCCCGGACAGGAGTGGGCAATCAGCCCCAGCATTTT CATARTGVGNQPQHF
TRBJ2-7 TRBD2 TRBV3-1 NA TGTGCCAGCCCCCAGAGGGCGGGAGGAGGACGCTACGAGCAGTACTTC CASPQRAGGGRYEQYF
TRBJ2-7 NA TRBV7-2 many TGTGCCAGCAGCTCGAGGACTGTCTACGAGCAGTACTTC CASSSRTVYEQYF
TRBJ2-7 TRBD2 TRBV28 NA TGTGCCAGCCGGACAGTAGCGGGAGGTCCCTACGAGCAGTACTTC CASRTVAGGPYEQYF
TRBJ2-3 NA TRBV5-6 NA TGTGCCAGCAGCTTTACGGCCACAGATACGCAGTATTTT CASSFTATDTQYF
TRBJ1-2 NA TRBV12-3/TRBV12-4 NA TGTGCCAGCAGTTTCGGTCAAGGGGGATTCGGCTATGGCTACACCTTC CASSFGQGGFGYGYTF
TRBJ2-1 NA TRBV6-2/TRBV6-3 NA TGTGCCAGCAGCTACCTACAGGTGGCGAGCAATGAGCAGTTCTTC CASSYLQVASNEQFF
TRBJ2-3 NA TRBV4-2 many TGTGCCAGCAGCCAAGGAGGGCGAACTGGGCAGTATTTT CASSQGGRTGQYF
TRBJ2-2 NA TRBV6-2/TRBV6-3 many TGTGCCAGCAGTTACTCGATTCGGGGGAAGACCGGGGAGCTGTTTTTT CASSYSIRGKTGELFF
TRBJ2-7 NA TRBV6-5 few TGTGCCAGCAGTTACCCCAACAGGTTTCCCTACGAGCAGTACTTC CASSYPNRFPYEQYF
TRBJ1-6 TRBD1 TRBV7-2 many TGTGCCAGCAGCTTCGGTAGGAGGACAGGGCCTTGGTCACCCCTCCACTTT CASSFGRRTGPWSPLHF
TRBJ2-7 TRBD1 TRBV5-6 few TGTGCCAGCAGCCCCCGGGACAGGGGATACGAGCAGTACTTC CASSPRDRGYEQYF
TRBJ2-4 NA TRBV7-2 many TGTGCCAGCAGCTTCGGGACTCAGAAAAACATTCAGTACTTC CASSFGTQKNIQYF
TRBJ2-7 NA TRBV7-2 many TGTGCCAGCAGCCCAACAGGGACCCCACGAGACGAGCAGTACTTC CASSPTGTPRDEQYF
TRBJ2-7 NA TRBV7-9 many TGTGCCAGCAGCTTAGTAGGACGGGGGAGCCACGAGCAGTACTTC CASSLVGRGSHEQYF
TRBJ2-7 TRBD1 TRBV5-1 NA TGCGCCAGCAGCGCGGACAGGGGGGTCTACTACGAGCAGTACTTC CASSADRGVYYEQYF
TRBJ2-7 TRBD2 TRBV7-6 many TGTGCCAGCAGCTTAGAGGCTAGCGGGGGCCTCTACGAGCAGTACTTC CASSLEASGGLYEQYF
TRBJ2-4 TRBD2 TRBV6-6 many TGTGCCAGCAGTTACTTCGCGGGGGGTGCCAAAAACATTCAGTACTTC CASSYFAGGAKNIQYF
TRBJ2-3 NA TRBV24-1 NA TGTGCCACCAGTGATTCTCGGACTAGCACAGATACGCAGTATTTT CATSDSRTSTDTQYF
TRBJ2-7 NA TRBV6-2/TRBV6-3 many TGTGCCAGCAGTTACGTGTCCTATCATATCAGCGAGCAGTACTTC CASSYVSYHISEQYF
TRBJ2-7 NA TRBV19 many TGTGCTAGTGGTCAAGGATACGAGCAGTACTTC CASGQGYEQYF
TRBJ2-5 TRBD2 TRBV6-2/TRBV6-3 many TGTGCCAGCAGGGGGACTACCCAAGAGACCCAGTACTTC CASRGTTQETQYF
TRBJ2-1 NA TRBV28 many TGTGCCAGTACGTCAGGGGGGGAACGGTACAATGAGCAGTTCTTC CASTSGGERYNEQFF
TRBJ1-5 NA TRBV28 many TGTGCCAGCAGTTCGGGAGGGGTAGGCAGCAATCAGCCCCAGCATTTT CASSSGGVGSNQPQHF
TRBJ1-5 NA TRBV7-2 many TGTGCCAGCAGCTTAGACTCGAGAGGTAATCAGCCCCAGCATTTT CASSLDSRGNQPQHF
TRBJ1-2 NA TRBV6-2/TRBV6-3 few TGTGCCAGCAGTTACCGAGTCAGGGAATCTGGCTACACCTTC CASSYRVRESGYTF
TRBJ2-5 TRBD2 TRBV7-9 many TGTGCCAGCAGCTTGGGGACTAGCGGGAGAGAGACCCAGTACTTC CASSLGTSGRETQYF
TRBJ1-4 NA TRBV15 many TGTGCCACCAGCAGAGAACCCCTAAGGGGAAAACTGTTTTTT CATSREPLRGKLFF
TRBJ2-6 NA TRBV7-8 many TGTGCCAGCAGCTGGAAGCCGACAGGCGCTAGCTCTGGGGCCAACGTCCTGACTTTC CASSWKPTGASSGANVLTF
TRBJ1-2 NA TRBV20-1 few TGCAGTGCCCGCACCTGGCCGCGGATGGGATTATCTAACTATGGCTACACCTTC CSARTWPRMGLSNYGYTF
TRBJ1-1 NA TRBV29-1 few TGCAGCGTTGATTGGACAGAATCTTTGAACACTGAAGCTTTCTTT CSVDWTESLNTEAFF
TRBJ2-5 TRBD1 TRBV7-2 many TGTGCCAGCAGCCTCGACAGGGGTCCAGAGACCCAGTACTTC CASSLDRGPETQYF
TRBJ2-5 TRBD2 TRBV6-2/TRBV6-3 few TGTGCCACTGTACAGGGCGGGGGGCAAGAGACCCAGTACTTC CATVQGGGQETQYF
TRBJ1-5 NA TRBV10-3 few TGTGCCATCACTCCGGACAGTAATCAGCCCCAGCATTTT CAITPDSNQPQHF
TRBJ1-2 TRBD1 TRBV5-4 many TGTGCCAGCAGGTCGGAGACAGGGGGCCTCTATGGCTACACCTTC CASRSETGGLYGYTF
TRBJ1-4 TRBD1 TRBV4-1 many TGCGCCAGCAGCCGGGGACAGGGTGCCCGGGAAAAACTGTTTTTT CASSRGQGAREKLFF
TRBJ2-7 NA TRBV4-1 many TGCGCCAGCAGTAAGACCTTCCTTCGACAGCGGACGGATTACGAGCAGTACTTC CASSKTFLRQRTDYEQYF